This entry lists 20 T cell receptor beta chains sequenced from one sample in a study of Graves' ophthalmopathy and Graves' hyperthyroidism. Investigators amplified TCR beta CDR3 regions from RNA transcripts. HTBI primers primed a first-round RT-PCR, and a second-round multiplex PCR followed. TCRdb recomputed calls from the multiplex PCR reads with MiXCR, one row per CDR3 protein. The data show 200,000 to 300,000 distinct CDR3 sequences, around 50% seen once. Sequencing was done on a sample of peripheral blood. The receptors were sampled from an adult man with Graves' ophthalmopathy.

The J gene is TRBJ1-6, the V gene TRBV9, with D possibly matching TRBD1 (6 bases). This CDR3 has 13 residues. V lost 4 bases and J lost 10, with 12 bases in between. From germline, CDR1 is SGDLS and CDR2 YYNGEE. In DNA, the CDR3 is TGTGCCAGCAGCCTAGGACAGAAATCACCCCTCCACTTT. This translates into CASSLGQKSPLHF.

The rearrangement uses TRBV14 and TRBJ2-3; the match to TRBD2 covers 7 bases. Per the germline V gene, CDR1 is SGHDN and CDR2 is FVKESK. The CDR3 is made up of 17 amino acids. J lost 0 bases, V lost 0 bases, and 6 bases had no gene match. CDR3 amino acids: CASSQDPAGSSTDTQYF. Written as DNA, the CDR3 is TGTGCCAGCAGCCAAGATCCAGCGGGGTCCAGCACAGATACGCAGTATTTT. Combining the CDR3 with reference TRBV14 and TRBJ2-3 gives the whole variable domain EAGVTQFPSHSVIEKGQTVTLRCDPISGHDNLYWYRRVMGKEIKFLLHFVKESKQDESGMPNNRFLAERTGGTYSTLKVQPAELEDSGVYFCASSQDPAGSSTDTQYFGPGTRLTVL.

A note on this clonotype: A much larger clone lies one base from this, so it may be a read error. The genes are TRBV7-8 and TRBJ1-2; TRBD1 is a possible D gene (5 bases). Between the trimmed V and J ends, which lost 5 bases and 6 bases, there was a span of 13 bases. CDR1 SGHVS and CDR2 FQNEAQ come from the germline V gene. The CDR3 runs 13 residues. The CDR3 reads CASSPDKNHGYTF. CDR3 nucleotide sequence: TGTGCCAGCAGCCCGGACAAGAACCATGGCTACACCTTC.

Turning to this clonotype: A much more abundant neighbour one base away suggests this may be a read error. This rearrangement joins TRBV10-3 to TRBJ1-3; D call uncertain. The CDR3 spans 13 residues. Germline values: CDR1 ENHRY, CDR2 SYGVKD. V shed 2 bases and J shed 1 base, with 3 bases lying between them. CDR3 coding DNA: TGTGCCATCAGTGAGACTTCTGGAAACACCATATATTTT. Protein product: CAISETSGNTIYF.

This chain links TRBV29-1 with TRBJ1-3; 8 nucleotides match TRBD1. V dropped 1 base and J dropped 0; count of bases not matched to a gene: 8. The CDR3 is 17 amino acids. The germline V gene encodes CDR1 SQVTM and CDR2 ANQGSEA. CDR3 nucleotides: TGCAGCGTTGAAGGGCAGGGGGCGTCGGGCTCTGGAAACACCATATATTTT. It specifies CSVEGQGASGSGNTIYF.

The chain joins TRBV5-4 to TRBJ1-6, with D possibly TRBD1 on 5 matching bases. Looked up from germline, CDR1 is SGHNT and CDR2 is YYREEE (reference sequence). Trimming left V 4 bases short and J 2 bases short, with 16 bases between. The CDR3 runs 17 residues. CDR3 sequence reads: CASSPVGASPYNSPLHF. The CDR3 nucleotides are TGTGCCAGCAGCCCAGTCGGGGCGAGCCCCTATAATTCACCCCTCCACTTT.

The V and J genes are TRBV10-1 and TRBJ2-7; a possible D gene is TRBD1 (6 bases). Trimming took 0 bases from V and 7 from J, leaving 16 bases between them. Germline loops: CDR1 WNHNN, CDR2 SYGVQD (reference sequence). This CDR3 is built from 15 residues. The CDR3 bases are TGCGCCAGCAGTGAGTCGTGGTCAGGGGCCCTTGAGCAGTACTTC. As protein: CASSESWSGALEQYF.

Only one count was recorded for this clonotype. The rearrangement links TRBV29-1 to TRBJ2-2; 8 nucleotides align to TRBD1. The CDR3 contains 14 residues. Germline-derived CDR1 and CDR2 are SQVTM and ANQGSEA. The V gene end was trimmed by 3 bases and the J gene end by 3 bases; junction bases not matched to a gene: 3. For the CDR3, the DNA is TGCAGCGTTGACGAGACAGGGGACACCGGGGAGCTGTTTTTT. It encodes CSVDETGDTGELFF.

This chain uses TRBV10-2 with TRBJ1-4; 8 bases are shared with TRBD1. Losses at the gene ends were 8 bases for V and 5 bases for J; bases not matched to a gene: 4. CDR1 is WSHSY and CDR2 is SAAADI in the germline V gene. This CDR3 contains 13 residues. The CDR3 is CASRNRGNEKLFF. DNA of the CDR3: TGCGCCAGCCGAAACAGGGGGAATGAAAAACTGTTTTTT.

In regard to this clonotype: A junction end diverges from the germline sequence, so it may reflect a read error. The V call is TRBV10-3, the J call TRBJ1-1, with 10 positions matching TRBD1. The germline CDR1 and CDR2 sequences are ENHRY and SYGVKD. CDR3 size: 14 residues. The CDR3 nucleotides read TGTGCCAGCAGTCCCGGGGACAGGGGAGCTGAAGCTTTCTTT. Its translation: CASSPGDRGAEAFF.

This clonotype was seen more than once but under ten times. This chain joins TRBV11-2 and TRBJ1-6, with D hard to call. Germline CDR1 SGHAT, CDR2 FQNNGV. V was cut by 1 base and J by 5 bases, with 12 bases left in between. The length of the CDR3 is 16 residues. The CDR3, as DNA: TGTGCCAGCAGCTTAGTAGGCGGCAGAAATAATTCACCCCTCCACTTT. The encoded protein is CASSLVGGRNNSPLHF. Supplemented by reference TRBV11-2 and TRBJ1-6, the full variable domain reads EAGVAQSPRYKIIEKRQSVAFWCNPISGHATLYWYQQILGQGPKLLIQFQNNGVVDDSQLPKDRFSAERLKGVDSTLKIQPAKLEDSAVYLCASSLVGGRNNSPLHFGNGTRLTVT.

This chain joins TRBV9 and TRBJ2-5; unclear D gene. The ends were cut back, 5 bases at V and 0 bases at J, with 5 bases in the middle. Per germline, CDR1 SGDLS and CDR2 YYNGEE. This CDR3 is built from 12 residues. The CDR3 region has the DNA TGTGCCAGCAGTACGGACCAAGAGACCCAGTACTTC. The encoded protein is CASSTDQETQYF.

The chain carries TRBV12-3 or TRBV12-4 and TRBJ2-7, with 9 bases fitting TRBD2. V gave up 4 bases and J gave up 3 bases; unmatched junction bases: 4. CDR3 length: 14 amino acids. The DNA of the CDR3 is TGTGCCAGCAGTTCCCGCGGGGGGGACTACGAGCAGTACTTC. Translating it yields CASSSRGGDYEQYF.

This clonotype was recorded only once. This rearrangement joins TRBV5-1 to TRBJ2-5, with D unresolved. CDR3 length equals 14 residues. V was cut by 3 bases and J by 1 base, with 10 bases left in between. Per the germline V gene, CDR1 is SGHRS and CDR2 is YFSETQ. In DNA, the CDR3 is TGCGCCAGCAGCTCCCGGGCAGGCCAAGAGACCCAGTACTTC. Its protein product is CASSSRAGQETQYF.

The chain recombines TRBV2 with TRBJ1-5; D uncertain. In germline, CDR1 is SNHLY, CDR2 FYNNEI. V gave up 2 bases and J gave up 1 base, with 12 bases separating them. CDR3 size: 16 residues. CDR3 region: CASSEWRDSSNQPQHF. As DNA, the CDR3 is TGTGCCAGCAGTGAATGGAGGGATTCAAGCAATCAGCCCCAGCATTTT.

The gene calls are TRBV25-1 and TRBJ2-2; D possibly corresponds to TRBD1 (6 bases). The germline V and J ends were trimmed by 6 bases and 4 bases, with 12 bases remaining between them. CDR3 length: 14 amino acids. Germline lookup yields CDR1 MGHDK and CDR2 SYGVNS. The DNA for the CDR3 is TGTGCCAGCAGCTTCGGACAGACCACCGGGGAGCTGTTTTTT. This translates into CASSFGQTTGELFF.

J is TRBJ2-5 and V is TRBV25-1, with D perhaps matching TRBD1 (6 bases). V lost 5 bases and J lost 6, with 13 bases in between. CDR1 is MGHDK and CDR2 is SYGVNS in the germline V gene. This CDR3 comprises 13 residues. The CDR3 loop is CASSFPGVQTQYF. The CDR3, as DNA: TGTGCCAGCAGTTTCCCAGGGGTCCAGACCCAGTACTTC.

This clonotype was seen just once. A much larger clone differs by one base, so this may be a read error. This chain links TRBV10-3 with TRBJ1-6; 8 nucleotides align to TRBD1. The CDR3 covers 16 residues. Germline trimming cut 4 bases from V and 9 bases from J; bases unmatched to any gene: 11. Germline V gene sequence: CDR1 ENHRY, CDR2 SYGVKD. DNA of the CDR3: TGTGCCATCAGTGTGGAGACAGGGGTTGGCGTTTCACCCCTCCACTTT. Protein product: CAISVETGVGVSPLHF.

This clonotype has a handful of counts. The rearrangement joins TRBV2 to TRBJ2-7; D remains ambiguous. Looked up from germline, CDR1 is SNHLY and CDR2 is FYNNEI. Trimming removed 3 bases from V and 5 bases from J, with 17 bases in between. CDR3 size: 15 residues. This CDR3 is CASSDIGPPENEQYF. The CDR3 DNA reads TGTGCCAGCAGTGACATCGGGCCCCCGGAGAACGAGCAGTACTTC.

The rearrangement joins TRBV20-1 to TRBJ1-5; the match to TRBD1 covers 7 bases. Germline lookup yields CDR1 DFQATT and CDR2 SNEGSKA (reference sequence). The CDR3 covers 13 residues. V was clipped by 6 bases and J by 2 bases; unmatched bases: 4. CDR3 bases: TGCAGTGCCACAGGGGTGGGCAATCAGCCCCAGCATTTT. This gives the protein CSATGVGNQPQHF.